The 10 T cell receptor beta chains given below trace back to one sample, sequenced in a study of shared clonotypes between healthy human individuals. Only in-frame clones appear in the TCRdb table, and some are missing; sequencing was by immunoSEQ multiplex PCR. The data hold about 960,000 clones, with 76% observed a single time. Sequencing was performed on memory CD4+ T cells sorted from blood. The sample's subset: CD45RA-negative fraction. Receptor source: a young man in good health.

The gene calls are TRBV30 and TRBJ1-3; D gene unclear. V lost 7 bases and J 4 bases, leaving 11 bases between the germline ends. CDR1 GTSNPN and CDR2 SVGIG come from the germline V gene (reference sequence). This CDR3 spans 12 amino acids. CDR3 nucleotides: TGTGCCTCAGGACGTCGCGGAAACACCATATATTTT. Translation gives CASGRRGNTIYF.

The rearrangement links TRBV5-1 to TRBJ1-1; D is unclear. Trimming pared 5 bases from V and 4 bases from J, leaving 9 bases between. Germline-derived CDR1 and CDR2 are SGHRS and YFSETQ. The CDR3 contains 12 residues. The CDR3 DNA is TGCGCCAGCAGGGTGTCGTCCACTGAAGCTTTCTTT. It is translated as CASRVSSTEAFF.

CDR3 loop: CASSRGTALNQPQHF. In DNA form, the CDR3 reads TGTGCCAGCAGCCGGGGAACAGCTCTAAATCAGCCCCAGCATTTT. The rearrangement links TRBV6-1 to TRBJ1-5; D ambiguous. V shed 6 bases and J shed 4 bases, with 16 bases lying between them. Germline lookup yields CDR1 MNHNS and CDR2 SASEGT. This CDR3 spans 15 amino acids.

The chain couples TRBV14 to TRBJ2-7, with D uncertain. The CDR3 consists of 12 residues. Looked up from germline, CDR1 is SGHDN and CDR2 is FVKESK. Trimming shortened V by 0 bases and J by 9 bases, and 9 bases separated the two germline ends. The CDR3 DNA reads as TGTGCCAGCAGCCAAGAGCGAAGTAGGCAGTACTTC. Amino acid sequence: CASSQERSRQYF.

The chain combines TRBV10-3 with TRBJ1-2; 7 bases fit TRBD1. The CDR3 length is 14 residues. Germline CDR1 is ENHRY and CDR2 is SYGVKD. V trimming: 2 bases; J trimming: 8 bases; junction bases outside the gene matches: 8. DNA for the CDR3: TGTGCCATCAGTGAGGGAAGACAGGGATCAGGCTACACCTTC. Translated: CAISEGRQGSGYTF.

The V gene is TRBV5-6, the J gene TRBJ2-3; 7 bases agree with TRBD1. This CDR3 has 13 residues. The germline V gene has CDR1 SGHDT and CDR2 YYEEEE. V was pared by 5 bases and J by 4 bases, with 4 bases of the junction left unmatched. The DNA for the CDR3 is TGTGCCAGCAGTACAGGGGATTCAGATACGCAGTATTTT. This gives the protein CASSTGDSDTQYF.

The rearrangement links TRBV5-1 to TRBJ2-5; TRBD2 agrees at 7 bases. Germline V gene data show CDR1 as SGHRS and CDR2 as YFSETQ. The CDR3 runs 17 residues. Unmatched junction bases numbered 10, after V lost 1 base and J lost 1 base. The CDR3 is CASSLSSGAGPQETQYF. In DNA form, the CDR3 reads TGCGCCAGCAGCTTGTCGTCCGGAGCGGGGCCCCAAGAGACCCAGTACTTC.

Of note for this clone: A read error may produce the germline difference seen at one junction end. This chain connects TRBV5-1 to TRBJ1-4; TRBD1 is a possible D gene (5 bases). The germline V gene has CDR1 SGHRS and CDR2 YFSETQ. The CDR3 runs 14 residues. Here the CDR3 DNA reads TGCGCCAGCAGGTTGGACACAACTAATGAAAAACTGTTTTTT. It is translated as CASRLDTTNEKLFF.

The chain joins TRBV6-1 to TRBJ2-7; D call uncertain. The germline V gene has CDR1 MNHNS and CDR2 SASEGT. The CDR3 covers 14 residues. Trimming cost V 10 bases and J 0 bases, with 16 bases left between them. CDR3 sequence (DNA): TGTGCCAACTCAGTAGGGATGAGCTCCTACGAGCAGTACTTC. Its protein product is CANSVGMSSYEQYF.

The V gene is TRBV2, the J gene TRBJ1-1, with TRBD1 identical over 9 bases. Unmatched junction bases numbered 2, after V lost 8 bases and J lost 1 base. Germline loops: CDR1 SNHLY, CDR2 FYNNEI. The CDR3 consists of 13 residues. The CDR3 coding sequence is TGTGCCAGCGAGGGACAGGGGAACACTGAAGCTTTCTTT. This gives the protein CASEGQGNTEAFF.